This entry describes one T cell receptor beta chain. The specificity of this receptor is unknown. No base qualities exist here, and no much larger clone lies one base off it. These data belong to a study of blood T cell repertoires in COVID-19 (dated by TCRdb to between 2020 and 2021). Background on the whole study: Samples from collaborators originated in the United States, Italy and Spain and spanned both the acute and convalescent phases of COVID-19. The material from the prospective study consisted of cDNA or gDNA derived from T cells, B-cell-depleted T cells, or PBMCs. Deeply sampled blood TCRbeta repertoires from subjects exposed to, actively infected with, or recovered from COVID-19 were included in the dataset. The repertoires were made available in a free public database intended to serve as a resource for research on the immune response to SARS-CoV-2. The samples were drawn from the first 160 participants of the ongoing ImmuneRACE study and from about 1,200 subjects provided by 6 global collaborators. The sample metadata nearly always contained a de-identified subject ID, COVID-19 status, age in years and sex. HLA class I and class II types, where available, came from metadata supplied by the sample provider rather than from assay-based typing.

Study-level results and caveats: The amount of clinical and demographic metadata varied by source and participant and was provided uncurated.

TCRbeta CDR3 regions were amplified from genomic DNA by means of the immunoSEQ Assay, a bias-controlled multiplex PCR. As for the original processing: Nucleated cell counts per sample were estimated from amplification of reference gene primers within the assay. To quantify the absolute abundance of each unique TCRbeta CDR3 rearrangement, sequence reads were collapsed and filtered. For each sample, productive Simpson clonality was calculated as the square root of Simpson's diversity index across productive rearrangements. TCRdb's version of the immuneACCESS table is confined to in-frame rearrangements and falls short of the full clone set. An unresolved V gene accounts for under half of the shortfall where checked; the remainder is of unknown origin. Clonal size and the V and J genes are those of that table, whereas D and trimming came from the DNA. In all, the sample holds about 180,000 clones, and 70% to 90% of those were seen once. The top ten clones comprise over 2.5% of the sample.

CDR1 and CDR2, looked up from the germline V gene, are MNHEY and SVGAGI. The CDR3 runs 12 amino acids, cysteine and phenylalanine included. CDR3 DNA only is kept here, 36 bases in frame from base 1. At the junction V is shortened by 10 bases and J by 3 bases; bases outside the gene matches: 5. The collaborating institutions used their own protocols to collect whole blood in K2EDTA tubes. Collaborator samples were shipped for TCRbeta analysis as frozen whole blood, isolated PBMCs, or DNA extracted from either sample type. The sequence was obtained from a man in his sixties with acute or convalescent COVID-19. The specimen was peripheral blood. Recombination joined TRBV6-5 with TRBJ1-1, with 7 bases in between that match TRBD1. Here the CDR3 is given as CATAQGHTEAFF. The nucleotide sequence reads as follows: TGTGCCACCGCACAGGGGCACACTGAAGCTTTCTTT.